A selection of T cell receptor beta chains follows, all from one sample in a study of CD8 T cells in ankylosing spondylitis. Each CDR3 protein is one row after TCRdb ran MiXCR on the 5' RACE reads. The sample lists 500,000 or so distinct CDR3 sequences, approximately 5.3% seen once, with around 3.4% in the top ten. The material sequenced was blood, either unsorted or a sorted T cell fraction (not recorded which). These receptors all stem from a male donor with ankylosing spondylitis. Each CDR3 is given with its conserved first and last residue.

>TRBV20-1|15|TRBJ2-7
CSAGVPGGKTYEQYF
>TRBV3-1|14|TRBJ1-6
CASSQDGLDSPLHF
>TRBV10-3|12|TRBJ1-1
CAISQGGGEAFF
>TRBV24-1|13|TRBJ2-7
CATSAQTSYEQYF
>TRBV7-2|17|TRBJ1-1
CASSLKWRGESYTEAFF
>TRBV4-3|15|TRBJ2-1
CASSQLTQIVDEQFF
>TRBV7-9|15|TRBJ2-1
CASSESGTAYNEQFF
>TRBV10-3|14|TRBJ1-1
CAISAQIMNTEAFF
>TRBV5-1|14|TRBJ2-7
CASSPLAYPSEQYF
>TRBV5-1|13|TRBJ1-2
CASRDQGIAGYTF
>TRBV29-1|15|TRBJ2-1
CSGRSGGRSYNEQFF
>TRBV6-1|14|TRBJ1-2
CASSEAPTGRGYTF
>TRBV6-2/TRBV6-3|15|TRBJ2-1
CAVRTPGQKGNEQFF
>TRBV18|13|TRBJ2-3
CASSRRSPDTQYF
>TRBV28|16|TRBJ2-3
CASSLAGASSTDTQYF
>TRBV28|16|TRBJ2-1
CASSPGEGWTYNEQFF
>TRBV4-1|12|TRBJ2-1
CASSQVGNEQFF
>TRBV10-3|15|TRBJ2-1
CAISESWGGYNEQFF
>TRBV28|16|TRBJ2-2
CASSPVWGGNTGELFF
>TRBV27|13|TRBJ2-1
CASGQSSYNEQFF
>TRBV7-2|13|TRBJ1-5
CASSLGGWQPQHF
>TRBV7-2|17|TRBJ1-2
CASSLGGTAVTNYGYTF
>TRBV29-1|14|TRBJ2-1
CSVMGLPEYNEQFF
>TRBV4-3|16|TRBJ1-2
CASSQGTGGLDYGYTF
>TRBV20-1|15|TRBJ2-5
CSAPPPSGSRETQYF
>TRBV7-2|14|TRBJ1-2
CASSPRLDLSGYTF
>TRBV28|17|TRBJ2-1
CASSLFAVKRRYNEQFF
>TRBV5-1|15|TRBJ2-1
CASSFERTTYNEQFF
>TRBV12-3/TRBV12-4|14|TRBJ2-7
CASSFRVLTSEQYF
>TRBV27|14|TRBJ2-7
CASSLNSPTYEQYF